The subject of this entry is one T cell receptor beta chain. The V end lost 1 base, the J end lost 7 bases, and 17 bases lay between the germline ends. The germline gives CDR1 SGHVS, CDR2 FQNEAQ. CDR3 length: 16 amino acids. This specimen belongs to a study of control samples from healthy donors and cancer patients. This table comes from immunoSEQ multiplex PCR, and its TCRdb copy is limited to in-frame clones, with some not included. The sample has approximately 130,000 clones; approximately 90% are singletons. The sample was blood. This chain uses TRBV7-8 with TRBJ1-5, with D tentatively TRBD1 (6 bases). This clonotype was obtained from a man younger than 45 in good health. CDR3 in DNA: TGTGCCAGCAGCTTAGGAGGAACAGGGTCCATCCAGCCCCAGCATTTT. It specifies CASSLGGTGSIQPQHF.